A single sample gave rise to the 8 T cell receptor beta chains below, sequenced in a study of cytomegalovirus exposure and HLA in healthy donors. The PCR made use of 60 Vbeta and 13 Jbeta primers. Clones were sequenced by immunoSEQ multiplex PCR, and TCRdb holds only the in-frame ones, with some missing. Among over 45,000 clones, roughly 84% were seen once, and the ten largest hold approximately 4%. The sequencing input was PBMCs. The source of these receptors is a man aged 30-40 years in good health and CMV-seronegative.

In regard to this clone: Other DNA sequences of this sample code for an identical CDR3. CDR3 coding DNA: TGTGCCAGCAGCGTGGGGGGGAGCACAGATACGCAGTATTTT. Protein product: CASSVGGSTDTQYF. The rearrangement links TRBV9 to TRBJ2-3; 7 bases are a match to TRBD2. Germline V gene lookup returns CDR1 SGDLS and CDR2 YYNGEE. There are 14 residues in the CDR3. Unmatched junction bases numbered 0, after V lost 2 bases and J lost 0 bases.

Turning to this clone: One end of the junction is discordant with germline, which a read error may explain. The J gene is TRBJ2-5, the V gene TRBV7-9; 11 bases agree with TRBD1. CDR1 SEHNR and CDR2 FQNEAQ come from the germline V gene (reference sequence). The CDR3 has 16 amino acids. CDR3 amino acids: CSSSPWDRGMVETQYF. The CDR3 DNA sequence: TGTTCCAGCAGCCCTTGGGACAGGGGGATGGTGGAGACCCAGTACTTC. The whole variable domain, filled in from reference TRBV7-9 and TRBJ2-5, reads DTGVSQNPRHKITKRGQNVTFRCDPISEHNRLYWYRQTLGQGPEFLTYFQNEAQLEKSRLLSDRFSAERPKGSFSTLEIQRTEQGDSAMYLCSSSPWDRGMVETQYFGPGTRLLVL.

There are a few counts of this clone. In nucleotides, the CDR3 is TGTGCCAGCAGTTACACCAGGAACACTGAAGCTTTCTTT. Translation gives CASSYTRNTEAFF. The chain employs TRBV6-5 and TRBJ1-1; D gene unclear. Trimming took off 2 bases at V and 1 base at J, with 5 bases between the two ends. CDR1 MNHEY and CDR2 SVGAGI come from the germline V gene. The CDR3 loop spans 13 amino acids.

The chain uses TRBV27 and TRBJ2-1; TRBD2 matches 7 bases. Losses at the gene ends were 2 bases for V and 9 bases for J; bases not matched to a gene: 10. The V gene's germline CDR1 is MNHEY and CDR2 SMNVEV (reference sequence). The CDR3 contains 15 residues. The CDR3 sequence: CASSLAQAGWGEQFF. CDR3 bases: TGTGCCAGCAGTTTAGCTCAAGCGGGGTGGGGTGAGCAGTTCTTC.

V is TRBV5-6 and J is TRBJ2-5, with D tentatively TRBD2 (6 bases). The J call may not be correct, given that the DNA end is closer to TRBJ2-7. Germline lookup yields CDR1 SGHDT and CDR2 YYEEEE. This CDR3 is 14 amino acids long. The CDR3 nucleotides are TGTGCCAGCAGCTTGGTTTCAGGAGGGAACGAGCAGTACTTC. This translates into CASSLVSGGNEQYF.

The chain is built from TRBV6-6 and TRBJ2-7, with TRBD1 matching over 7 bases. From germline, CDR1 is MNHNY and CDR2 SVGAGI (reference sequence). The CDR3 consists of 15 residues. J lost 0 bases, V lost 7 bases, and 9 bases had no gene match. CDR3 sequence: CASNTDGTDSYEQYF. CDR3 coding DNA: TGTGCCAGCAATACGGACGGGACAGACTCCTACGAGCAGTACTTC.

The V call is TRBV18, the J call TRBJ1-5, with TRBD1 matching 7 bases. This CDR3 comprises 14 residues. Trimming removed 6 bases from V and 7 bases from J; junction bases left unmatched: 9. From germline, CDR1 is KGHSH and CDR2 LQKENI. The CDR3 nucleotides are TGTGCCAGCTCCCCCGGGACAGCCTACCAGCCCCAGCATTTT. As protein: CASSPGTAYQPQHF.

The CDR3 bases are TGTGCCAGCAGCCAGCACCCGGGACAGGGCCTCGAGCAGTACTTC. Encoded protein: CASSQHPGQGLEQYF. The chain combines TRBV7-6 with TRBJ2-7, with 9 nucleotides matching TRBD1. The CDR3 covers 15 residues. Germline assignment: CDR1 SGHVS and CDR2 FNYEAQ. Trimming at V came to 5 bases and at J to 6 bases, leaving 11 bases not matched to a gene.